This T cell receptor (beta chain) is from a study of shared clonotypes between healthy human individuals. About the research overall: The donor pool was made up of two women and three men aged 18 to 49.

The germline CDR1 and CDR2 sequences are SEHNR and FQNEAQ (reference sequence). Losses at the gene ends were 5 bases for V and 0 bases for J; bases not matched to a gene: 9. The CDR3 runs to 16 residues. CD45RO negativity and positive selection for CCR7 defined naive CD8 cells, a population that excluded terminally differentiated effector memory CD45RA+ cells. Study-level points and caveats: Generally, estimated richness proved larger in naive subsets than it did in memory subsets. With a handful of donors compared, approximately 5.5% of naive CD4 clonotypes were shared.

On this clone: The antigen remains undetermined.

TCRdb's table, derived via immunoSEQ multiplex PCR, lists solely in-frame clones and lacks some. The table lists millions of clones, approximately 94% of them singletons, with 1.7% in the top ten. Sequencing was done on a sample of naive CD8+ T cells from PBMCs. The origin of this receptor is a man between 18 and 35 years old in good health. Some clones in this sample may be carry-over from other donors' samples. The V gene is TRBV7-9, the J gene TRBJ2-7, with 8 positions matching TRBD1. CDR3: CASSTPTGAPSYEQYF. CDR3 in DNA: TGTGCCAGCAGCACCCCGACAGGGGCCCCCTCCTACGAGCAGTACTTC.